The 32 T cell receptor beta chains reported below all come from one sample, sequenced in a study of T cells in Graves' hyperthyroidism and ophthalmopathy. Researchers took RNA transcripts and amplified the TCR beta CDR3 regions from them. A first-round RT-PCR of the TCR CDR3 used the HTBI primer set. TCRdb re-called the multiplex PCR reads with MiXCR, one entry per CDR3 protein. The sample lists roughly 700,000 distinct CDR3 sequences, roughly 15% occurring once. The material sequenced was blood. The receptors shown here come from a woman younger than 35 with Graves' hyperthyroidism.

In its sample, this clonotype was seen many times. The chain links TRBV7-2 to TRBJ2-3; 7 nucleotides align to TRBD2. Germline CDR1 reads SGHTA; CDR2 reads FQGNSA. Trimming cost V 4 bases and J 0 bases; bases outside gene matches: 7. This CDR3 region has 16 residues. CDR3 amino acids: CASSSPLAQSTDTQYF. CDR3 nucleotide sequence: TGTGCCAGCAGCTCCCCACTAGCGCAAAGCACAGATACGCAGTATTTT. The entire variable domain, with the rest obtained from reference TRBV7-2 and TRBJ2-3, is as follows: GAGVSQSPSNKVTEKGKDVELRCDPISGHTALYWYRQSLGQGLEFLIYFQGNSAPDKSGLPSDRFSAERTGGSVSTLTIQRTQQEDSAVYLCASSSPLAQSTDTQYFGPGTRLTVL.

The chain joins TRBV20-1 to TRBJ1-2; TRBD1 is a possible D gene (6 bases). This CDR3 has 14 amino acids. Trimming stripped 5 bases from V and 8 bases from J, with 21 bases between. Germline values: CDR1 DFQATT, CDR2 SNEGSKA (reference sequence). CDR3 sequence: CSAPAGGGGGGYTF. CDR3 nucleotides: TGCAGTGCTCCCGCGGGGGGGGGCGGTGGGGGCTACACCTTC.

The chain's CDR3 is CASSLGTGGWEKLFF. The CDR3 nucleotides read TGCGCCAGCAGCCTGGGGACAGGGGGATGGGAAAAACTGTTTTTT. The chain couples TRBV5-1 to TRBJ1-4; 11 nucleotides line up with TRBD1. V lost 4 bases to trimming and J lost 8 bases; unmatched junction nucleotides: 7. The germline gives CDR1 SGHRS, CDR2 YFSETQ. The length of the CDR3 is 15 residues.

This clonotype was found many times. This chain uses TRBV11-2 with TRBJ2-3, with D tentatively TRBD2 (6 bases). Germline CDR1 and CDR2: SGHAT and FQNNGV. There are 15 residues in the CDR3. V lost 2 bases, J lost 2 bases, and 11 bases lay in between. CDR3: CASSLLGLLTDTQYF. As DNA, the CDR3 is TGTGCCAGCAGCTTATTGGGACTGCTCACAGATACGCAGTATTTT.

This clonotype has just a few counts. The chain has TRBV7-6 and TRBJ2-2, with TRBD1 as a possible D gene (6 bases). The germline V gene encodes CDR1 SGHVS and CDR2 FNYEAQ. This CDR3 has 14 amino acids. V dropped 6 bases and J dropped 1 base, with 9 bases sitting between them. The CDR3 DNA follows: TGTGCCAGCAGAAAACAGGGGAACACCGGGGAGCTGTTTTTT. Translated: CASRKQGNTGELFF.

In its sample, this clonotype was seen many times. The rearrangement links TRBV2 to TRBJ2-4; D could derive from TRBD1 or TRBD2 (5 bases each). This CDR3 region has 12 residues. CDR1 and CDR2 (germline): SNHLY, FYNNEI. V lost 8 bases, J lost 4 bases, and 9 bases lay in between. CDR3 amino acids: CASQGPKNIQYF. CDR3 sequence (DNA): TGTGCCAGCCAGGGACCTAAAAACATTCAGTACTTC.

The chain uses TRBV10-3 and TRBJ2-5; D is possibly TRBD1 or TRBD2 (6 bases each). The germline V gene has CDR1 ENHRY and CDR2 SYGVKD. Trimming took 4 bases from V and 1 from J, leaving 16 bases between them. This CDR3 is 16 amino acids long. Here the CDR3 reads CAISAGAAASQETQYF. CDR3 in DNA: TGTGCCATCAGTGCGGGGGCGGCAGCGAGCCAAGAGACCCAGTACTTC.

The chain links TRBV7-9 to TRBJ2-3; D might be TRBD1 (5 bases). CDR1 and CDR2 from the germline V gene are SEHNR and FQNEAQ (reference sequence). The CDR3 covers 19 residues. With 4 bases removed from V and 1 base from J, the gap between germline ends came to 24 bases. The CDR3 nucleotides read TGTGCCAGCAGCTCCGATCGCGTCCCGAGCGTAGGGGGCACAGATACGCAGTATTTT. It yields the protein CASSSDRVPSVGGTDTQYF.

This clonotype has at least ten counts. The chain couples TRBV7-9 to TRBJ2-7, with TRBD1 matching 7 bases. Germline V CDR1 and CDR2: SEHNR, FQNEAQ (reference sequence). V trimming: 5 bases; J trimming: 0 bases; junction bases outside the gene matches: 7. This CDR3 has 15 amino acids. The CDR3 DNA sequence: TGTGCCAGCAGCCCACACCGGGACAGCTCCTACGAGCAGTACTTC. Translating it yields CASSPHRDSSYEQYF.

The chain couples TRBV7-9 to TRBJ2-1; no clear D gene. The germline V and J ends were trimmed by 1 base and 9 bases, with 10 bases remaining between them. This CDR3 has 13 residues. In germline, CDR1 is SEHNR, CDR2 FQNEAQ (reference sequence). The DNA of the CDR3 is TGTGCCAGCAGCTTAGAGGAGCTTAGTGAGCAGTTCTTC. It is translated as CASSLEELSEQFF.

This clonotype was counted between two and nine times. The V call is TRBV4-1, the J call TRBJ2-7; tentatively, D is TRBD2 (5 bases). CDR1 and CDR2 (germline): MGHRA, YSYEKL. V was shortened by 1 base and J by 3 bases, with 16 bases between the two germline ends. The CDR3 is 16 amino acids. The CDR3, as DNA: TGCGCCAGCAGCCAAGGCGAGGGAGAGTCCTACTACGAGCAGTACTTC. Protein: CASSQGEGESYYEQYF.

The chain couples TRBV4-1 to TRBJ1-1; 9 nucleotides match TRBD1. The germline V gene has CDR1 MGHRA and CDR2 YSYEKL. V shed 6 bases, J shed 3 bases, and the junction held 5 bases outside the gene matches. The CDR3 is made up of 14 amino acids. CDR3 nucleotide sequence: TGCGCCAGCAGGCGGACAGGGGTGGACACTGAAGCTTTCTTT. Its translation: CASRRTGVDTEAFF.

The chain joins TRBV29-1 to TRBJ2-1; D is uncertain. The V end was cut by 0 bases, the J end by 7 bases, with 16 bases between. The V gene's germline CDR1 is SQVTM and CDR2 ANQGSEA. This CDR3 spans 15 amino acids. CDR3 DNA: TGCAGCGTTGAAGATGCGTCGCGTTCGTTGAATGAGCAGTTCTTC. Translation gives CSVEDASRSLNEQFF.

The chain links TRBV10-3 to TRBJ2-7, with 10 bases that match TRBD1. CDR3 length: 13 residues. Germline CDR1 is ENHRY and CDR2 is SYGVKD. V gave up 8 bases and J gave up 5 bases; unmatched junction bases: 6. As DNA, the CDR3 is TGTGCCATCTCCGGGACAGGGGCCCACGAGCAGTACTTC. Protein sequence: CAISGTGAHEQYF.

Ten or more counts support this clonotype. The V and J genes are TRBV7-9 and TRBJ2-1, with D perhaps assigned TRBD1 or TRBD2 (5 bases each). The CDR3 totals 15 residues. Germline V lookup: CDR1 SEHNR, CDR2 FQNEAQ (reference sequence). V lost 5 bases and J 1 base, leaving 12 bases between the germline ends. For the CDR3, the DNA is TGTGCCAGCAGCGAGGGGCGGATTTCCTACAATGAGCAGTTCTTC. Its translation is CASSEGRISYNEQFF.

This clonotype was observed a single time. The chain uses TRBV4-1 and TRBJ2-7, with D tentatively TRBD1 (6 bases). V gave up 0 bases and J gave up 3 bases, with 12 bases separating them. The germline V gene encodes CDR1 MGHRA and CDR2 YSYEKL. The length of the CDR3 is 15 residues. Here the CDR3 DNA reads TGCGCCAGCAGCCAAGATCAGACAGGAAACTACGAGCAGTACTTC. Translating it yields CASSQDQTGNYEQYF.

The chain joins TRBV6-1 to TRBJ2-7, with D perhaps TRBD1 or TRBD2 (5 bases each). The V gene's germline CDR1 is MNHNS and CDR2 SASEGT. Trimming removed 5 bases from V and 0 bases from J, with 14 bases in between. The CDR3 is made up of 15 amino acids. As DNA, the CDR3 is TGTGCCAGCAGTAGACTAAGCGACAGCTCCTACGAGCAGTACTTC. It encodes CASSRLSDSSYEQYF.

The CDR3 is CSALPRGSYEQYF. In DNA, the CDR3 is TGCAGTGCTCTCCCCCGGGGCTCCTACGAGCAGTACTTC. The V gene is TRBV20-1, the J gene TRBJ2-7; tentatively, D is TRBD2 (5 bases). The CDR3 spans 13 residues. With 5 bases removed from V and 0 bases from J, the gap between germline ends came to 11 bases. The germline gives CDR1 DFQATT, CDR2 SNEGSKA (reference sequence).

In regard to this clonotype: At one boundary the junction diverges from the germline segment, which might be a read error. CDR3 amino acids: CASGLQGNQPQHF. CDR3 bases: TGTGCCAGCGGTTTACAGGGCAATCAGCCCCAGCATTTT. The chain employs TRBV28 and TRBJ1-5; TRBD1 might be the D (5 bases). The V gene's germline CDR1 is MDHEN and CDR2 SYDVKM. The length of the CDR3 is 13 residues. Using reference TRBV28 and TRBJ1-5 for the parts outside the CDR3, the full variable domain is DVKVTQSSRYLVKRTGEKVFLECVQDMDHENMFWYRQDPGLGLRLIYFSYDVKMKEKGDIPEGYSVSREKKERFSLILESASTNQTSMYLCASGLQGNQPQHFGDGTRLSIL.

CDR3 in amino acids: CASSEILGQGREQYF. The CDR3 nucleotides read TGTGCCAGCAGTGAAATCTTGGGACAGGGTCGCGAGCAGTACTTC. The rearrangement joins TRBV2 to TRBJ2-7; 9 nucleotides agree with TRBD1. This CDR3 spans 15 amino acids. Germline lookup yields CDR1 SNHLY and CDR2 FYNNEI. The V gene end was trimmed by 2 bases and the J gene end by 6 bases; junction bases not matched to a gene: 8.

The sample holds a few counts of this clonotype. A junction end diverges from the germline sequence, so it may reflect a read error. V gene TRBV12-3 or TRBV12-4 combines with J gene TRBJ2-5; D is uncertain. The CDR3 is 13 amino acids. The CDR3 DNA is TGTGCCAGCAGAAGTGGGGTGGAAGAGACCCGGTACTTC. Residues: CASRSGVEETRYF.

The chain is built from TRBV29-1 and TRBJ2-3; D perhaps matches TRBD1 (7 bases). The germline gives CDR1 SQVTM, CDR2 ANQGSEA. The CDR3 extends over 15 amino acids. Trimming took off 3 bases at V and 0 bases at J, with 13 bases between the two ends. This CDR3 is CSVDPRGESTDTQYF. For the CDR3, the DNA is TGCAGCGTTGATCCCAGGGGGGAGAGCACAGATACGCAGTATTTT.

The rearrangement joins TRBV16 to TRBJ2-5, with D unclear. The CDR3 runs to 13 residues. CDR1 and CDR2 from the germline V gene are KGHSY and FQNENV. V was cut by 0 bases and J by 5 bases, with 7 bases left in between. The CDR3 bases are TGTGCCAGCAGCCAATCTGCGAGGGAGACCCAGTACTTC. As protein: CASSQSARETQYF.

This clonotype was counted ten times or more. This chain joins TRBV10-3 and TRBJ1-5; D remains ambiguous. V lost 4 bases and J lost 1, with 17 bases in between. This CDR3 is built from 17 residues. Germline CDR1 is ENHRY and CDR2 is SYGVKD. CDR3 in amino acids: CAISVREIGESNQPQHF. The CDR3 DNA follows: TGTGCCATCAGTGTTCGAGAGATCGGAGAAAGCAATCAGCCCCAGCATTTT.

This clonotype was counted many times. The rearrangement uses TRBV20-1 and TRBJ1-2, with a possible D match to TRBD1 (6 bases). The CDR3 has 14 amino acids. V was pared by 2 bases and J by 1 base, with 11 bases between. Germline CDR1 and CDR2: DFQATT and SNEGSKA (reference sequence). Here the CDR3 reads CSARSTQGNYGYTF. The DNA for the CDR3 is TGCAGTGCTAGATCCACACAGGGTAACTATGGCTACACCTTC.

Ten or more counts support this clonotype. CDR3: CASSLTGGTSAYNEQFF. The CDR3 nucleotides are TGTGCCAGCAGCTTAACGGGGGGGACTTCAGCTTACAATGAGCAGTTCTTC. V usage is TRBV7-3 and J usage is TRBJ2-1; 7 bases align to TRBD2. This CDR3 contains 17 residues. Germline V gene sequence: CDR1 SGHTA, CDR2 FQGTGA. V shed 0 bases and J 4 bases; nucleotides not matched to a gene: 9. Full variable domain (rest looked up from reference TRBV7-3 and TRBJ2-1): GAGVSQTPSNKVTEKGKYVELRCDPISGHTALYWYRQSLGQGPEFLIYFQGTGAADDSGLPNDRFFAVRPEGSVSTLKIQRTERGDSAVYLCASSLTGGTSAYNEQFFGPGTRLTVL.

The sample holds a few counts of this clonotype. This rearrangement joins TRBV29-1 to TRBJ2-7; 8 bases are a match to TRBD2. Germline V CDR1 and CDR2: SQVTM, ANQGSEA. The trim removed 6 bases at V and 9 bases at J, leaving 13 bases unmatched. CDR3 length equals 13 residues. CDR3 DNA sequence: TGCAGCGTCGCGGGAGGAGGGCCTAAGGGGCAGTACTTC. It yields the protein CSVAGGGPKGQYF.

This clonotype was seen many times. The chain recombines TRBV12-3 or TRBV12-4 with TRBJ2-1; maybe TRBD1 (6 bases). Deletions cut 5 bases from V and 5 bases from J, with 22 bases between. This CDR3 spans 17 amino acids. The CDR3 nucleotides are TGTGCCAGCAGTGGCCCCTCCAGGGGCCCACAACACAATGAGCAGTTCTTC. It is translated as CASSGPSRGPQHNEQFF.

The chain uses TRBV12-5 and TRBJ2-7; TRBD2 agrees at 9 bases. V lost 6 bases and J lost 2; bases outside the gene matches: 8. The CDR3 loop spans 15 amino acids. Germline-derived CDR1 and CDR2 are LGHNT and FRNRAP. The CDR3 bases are TGTGCTAGTGGGCCGTCTAGCGGGACTACCTACGAGCAGTACTTC. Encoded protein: CASGPSSGTTYEQYF.

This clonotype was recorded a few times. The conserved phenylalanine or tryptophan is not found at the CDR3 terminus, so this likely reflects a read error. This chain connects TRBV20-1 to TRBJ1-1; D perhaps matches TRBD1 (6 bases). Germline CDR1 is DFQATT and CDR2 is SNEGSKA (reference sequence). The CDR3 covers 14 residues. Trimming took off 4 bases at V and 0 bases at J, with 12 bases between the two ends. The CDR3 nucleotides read TGCAGTGCTACAACGGGACACTTGAACACTGAAGCTTTCCTT. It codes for CSATTGHLNTEAFL.

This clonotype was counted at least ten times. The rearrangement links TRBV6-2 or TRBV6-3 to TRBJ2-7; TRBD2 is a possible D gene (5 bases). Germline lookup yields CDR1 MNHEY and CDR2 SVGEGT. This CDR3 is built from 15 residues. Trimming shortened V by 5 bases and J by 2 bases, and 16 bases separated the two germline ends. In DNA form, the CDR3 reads TGTGCCAGCAGTACCAATACCAGAGGGCCCTACGAGCAGTACTTC. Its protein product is CASSTNTRGPYEQYF.

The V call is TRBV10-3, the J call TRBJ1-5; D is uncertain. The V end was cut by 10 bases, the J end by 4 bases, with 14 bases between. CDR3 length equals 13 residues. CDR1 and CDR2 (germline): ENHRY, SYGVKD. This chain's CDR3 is CATADRENQPQHF. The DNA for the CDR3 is TGTGCCACCGCGGACCGGGAGAATCAGCCCCAGCATTTT.